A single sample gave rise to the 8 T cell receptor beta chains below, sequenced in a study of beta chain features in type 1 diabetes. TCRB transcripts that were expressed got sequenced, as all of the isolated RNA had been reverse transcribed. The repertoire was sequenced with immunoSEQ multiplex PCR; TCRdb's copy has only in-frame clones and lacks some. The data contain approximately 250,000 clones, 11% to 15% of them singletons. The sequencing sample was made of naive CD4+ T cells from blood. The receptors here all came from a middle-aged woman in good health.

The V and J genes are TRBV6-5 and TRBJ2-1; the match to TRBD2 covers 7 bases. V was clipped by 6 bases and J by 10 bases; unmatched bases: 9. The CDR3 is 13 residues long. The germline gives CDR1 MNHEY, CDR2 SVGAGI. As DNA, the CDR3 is TGTGCCAGCAGACCCCCCGGGGGGAGAGAGCAGTTCTTC. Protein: CASRPPGGREQFF.

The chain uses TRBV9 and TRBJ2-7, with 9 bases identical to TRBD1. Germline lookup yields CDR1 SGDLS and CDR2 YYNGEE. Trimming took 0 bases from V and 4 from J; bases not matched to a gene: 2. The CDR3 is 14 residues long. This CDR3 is CASSVAGQGYEQYF. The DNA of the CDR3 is TGTGCCAGCAGCGTAGCTGGACAGGGGTACGAGCAGTACTTC.

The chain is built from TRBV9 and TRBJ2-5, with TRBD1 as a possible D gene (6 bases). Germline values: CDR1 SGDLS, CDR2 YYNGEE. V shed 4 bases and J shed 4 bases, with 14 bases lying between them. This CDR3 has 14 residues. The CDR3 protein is CASSPGQRLETQYF. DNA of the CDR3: TGTGCCAGCAGCCCCGGACAGAGGTTAGAGACCCAGTACTTC.

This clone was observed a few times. Written as DNA, the CDR3 is TGTGCCAGTACCGTGGGACAGTACCTCTATGGCTACACCTTC. Its protein is CASTVGQYLYGYTF. The genes are TRBV19 and TRBJ1-2, with TRBD1 matching over 7 bases. Germline V lookup: CDR1 LNHDA, CDR2 SQIVND (reference sequence). Unmatched junction bases numbered 9, after V lost 7 bases and J lost 4 bases. The CDR3 loop spans 14 amino acids.

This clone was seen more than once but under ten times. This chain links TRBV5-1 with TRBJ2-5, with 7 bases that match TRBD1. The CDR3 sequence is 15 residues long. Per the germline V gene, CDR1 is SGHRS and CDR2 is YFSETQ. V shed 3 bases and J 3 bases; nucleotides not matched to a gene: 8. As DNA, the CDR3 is TGCGCCAGCAGCTCCGGTACAGGGGTTGAAGAGACCCAGTACTTC. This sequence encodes CASSSGTGVEETQYF. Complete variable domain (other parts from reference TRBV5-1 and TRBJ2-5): KAGVTQTPRYLIKTRGQQVTLSCSPISGHRSVSWYQQTPGQGLQFLFEYFSETQRNKGNFPGRFSGRQFSNSRSEMNVSTLELGDSALYLCASSSGTGVEETQYFGPGTRLLVL.

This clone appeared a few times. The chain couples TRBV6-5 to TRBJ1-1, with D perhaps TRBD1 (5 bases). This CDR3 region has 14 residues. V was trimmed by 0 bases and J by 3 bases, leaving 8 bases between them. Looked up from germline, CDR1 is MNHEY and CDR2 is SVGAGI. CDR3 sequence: CASSYSGGDTEAFF. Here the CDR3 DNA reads TGTGCCAGCAGTTACTCCGGGGGGGACACTGAAGCTTTCTTT.

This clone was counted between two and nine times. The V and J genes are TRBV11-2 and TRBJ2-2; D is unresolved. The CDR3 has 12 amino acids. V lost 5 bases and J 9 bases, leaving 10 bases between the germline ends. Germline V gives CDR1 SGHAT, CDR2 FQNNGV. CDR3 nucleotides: TGTGCCAGCAGCCTCCAGGTTCGGGAGCTGTTTTTT. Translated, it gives CASSLQVRELFF.

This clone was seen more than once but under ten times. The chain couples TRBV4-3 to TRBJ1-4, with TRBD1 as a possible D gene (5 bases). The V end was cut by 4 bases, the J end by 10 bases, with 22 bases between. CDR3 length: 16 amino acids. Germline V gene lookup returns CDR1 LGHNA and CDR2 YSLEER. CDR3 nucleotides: TGCGCCAGCAGCCGCACCCTTGGAGGGGAAAGGGGAAAACTGTTTTTT. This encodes CASSRTLGGERGKLFF.